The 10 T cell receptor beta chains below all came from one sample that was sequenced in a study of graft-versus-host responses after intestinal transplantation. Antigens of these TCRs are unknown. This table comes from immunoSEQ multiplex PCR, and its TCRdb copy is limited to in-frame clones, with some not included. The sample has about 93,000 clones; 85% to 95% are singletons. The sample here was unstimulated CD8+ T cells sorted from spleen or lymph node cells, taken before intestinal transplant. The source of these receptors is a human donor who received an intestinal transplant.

The CDR3 DNA reads TGTGCCTGGAGCTTGAGCGGGCCTAGCACAGATACGCAGTATTTT. It specifies CAWSLSGPSTDTQYF. The chain recombines TRBV30 with TRBJ2-3, with D perhaps matching TRBD2 (6 bases). V lost 3 bases, J lost 0 bases, and 13 bases lay in between. The germline gives CDR1 GTSNPN, CDR2 SVGIG (reference sequence). CDR3 length: 15 residues.

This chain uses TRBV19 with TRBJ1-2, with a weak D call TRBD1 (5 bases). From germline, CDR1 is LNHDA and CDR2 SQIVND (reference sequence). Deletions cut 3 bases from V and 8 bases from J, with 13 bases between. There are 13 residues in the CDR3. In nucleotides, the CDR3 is TGTGCCAGTAGTATTTCTCCGACAGACGGCTACACCTTC. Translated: CASSISPTDGYTF.

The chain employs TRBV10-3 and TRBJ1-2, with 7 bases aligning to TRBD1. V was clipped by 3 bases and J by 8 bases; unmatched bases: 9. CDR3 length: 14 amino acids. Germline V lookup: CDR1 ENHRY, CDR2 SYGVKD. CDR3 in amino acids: CAISDPDRVEGYTF. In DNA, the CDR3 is TGTGCCATCAGTGACCCAGACAGGGTTGAAGGCTACACCTTC.

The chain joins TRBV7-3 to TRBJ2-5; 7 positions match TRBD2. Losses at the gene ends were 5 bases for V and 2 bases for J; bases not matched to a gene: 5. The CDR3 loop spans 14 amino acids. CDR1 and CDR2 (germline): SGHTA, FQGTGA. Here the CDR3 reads CASSLHGGQETQYF. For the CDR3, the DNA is TGTGCCAGCAGCCTCCACGGGGGGCAAGAGACCCAGTACTTC. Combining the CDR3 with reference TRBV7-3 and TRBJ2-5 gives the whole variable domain GAGVSQTPSNKVTEKGKYVELRCDPISGHTALYWYRQSLGQGPEFLIYFQGTGAADDSGLPNDRFFAVRPEGSVSTLKIQRTERGDSAVYLCASSLHGGQETQYFGPGTRLLVL.

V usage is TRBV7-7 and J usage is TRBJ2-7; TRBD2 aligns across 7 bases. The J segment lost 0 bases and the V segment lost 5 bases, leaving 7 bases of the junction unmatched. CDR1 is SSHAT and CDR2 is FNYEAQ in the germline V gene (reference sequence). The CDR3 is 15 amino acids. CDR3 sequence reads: CASSPTSGNSYEQYF. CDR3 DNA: TGTGCCAGCAGCCCTACCAGCGGGAACTCCTACGAGCAGTACTTC.

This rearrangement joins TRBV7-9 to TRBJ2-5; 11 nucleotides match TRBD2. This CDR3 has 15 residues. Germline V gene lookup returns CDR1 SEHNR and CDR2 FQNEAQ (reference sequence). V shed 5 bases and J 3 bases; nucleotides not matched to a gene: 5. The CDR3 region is CASSEPGLAEETQYF. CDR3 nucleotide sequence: TGTGCCAGCAGCGAACCGGGACTAGCGGAAGAGACCCAGTACTTC.

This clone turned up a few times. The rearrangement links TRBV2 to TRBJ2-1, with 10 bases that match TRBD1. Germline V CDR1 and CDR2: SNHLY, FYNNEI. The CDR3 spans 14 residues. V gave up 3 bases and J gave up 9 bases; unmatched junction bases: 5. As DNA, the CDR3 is TGTGCCAGCAGTGAGGGACAGGGGATGGGTGAGCAGTTCTTC. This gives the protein CASSEGQGMGEQFF.

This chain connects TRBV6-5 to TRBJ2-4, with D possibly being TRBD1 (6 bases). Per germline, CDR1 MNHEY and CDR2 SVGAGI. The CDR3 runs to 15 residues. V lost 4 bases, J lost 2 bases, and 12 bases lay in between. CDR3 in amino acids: CASSSTTGTKNIQYF. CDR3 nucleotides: TGTGCCAGCAGTTCCACTACAGGGACCAAAAACATTCAGTACTTC.

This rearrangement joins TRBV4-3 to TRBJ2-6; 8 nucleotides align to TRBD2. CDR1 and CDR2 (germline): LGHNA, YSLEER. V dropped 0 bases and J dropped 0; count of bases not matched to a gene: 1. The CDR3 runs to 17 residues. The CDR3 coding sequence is TGCGCCAGCAGCCAAGACGGGGGGGCCTCTGGGGCCAACGTCCTGACTTTC. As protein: CASSQDGGASGANVLTF.

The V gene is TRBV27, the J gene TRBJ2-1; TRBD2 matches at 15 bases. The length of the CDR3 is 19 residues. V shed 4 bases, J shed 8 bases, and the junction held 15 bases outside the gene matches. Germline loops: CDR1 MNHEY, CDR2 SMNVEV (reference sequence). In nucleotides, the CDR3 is TGTGCCAGCAGTTCCGGACTAGCGGGGGGGCCCCGGGTTTTGCATGAGCAGTTCTTC. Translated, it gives CASSSGLAGGPRVLHEQFF.